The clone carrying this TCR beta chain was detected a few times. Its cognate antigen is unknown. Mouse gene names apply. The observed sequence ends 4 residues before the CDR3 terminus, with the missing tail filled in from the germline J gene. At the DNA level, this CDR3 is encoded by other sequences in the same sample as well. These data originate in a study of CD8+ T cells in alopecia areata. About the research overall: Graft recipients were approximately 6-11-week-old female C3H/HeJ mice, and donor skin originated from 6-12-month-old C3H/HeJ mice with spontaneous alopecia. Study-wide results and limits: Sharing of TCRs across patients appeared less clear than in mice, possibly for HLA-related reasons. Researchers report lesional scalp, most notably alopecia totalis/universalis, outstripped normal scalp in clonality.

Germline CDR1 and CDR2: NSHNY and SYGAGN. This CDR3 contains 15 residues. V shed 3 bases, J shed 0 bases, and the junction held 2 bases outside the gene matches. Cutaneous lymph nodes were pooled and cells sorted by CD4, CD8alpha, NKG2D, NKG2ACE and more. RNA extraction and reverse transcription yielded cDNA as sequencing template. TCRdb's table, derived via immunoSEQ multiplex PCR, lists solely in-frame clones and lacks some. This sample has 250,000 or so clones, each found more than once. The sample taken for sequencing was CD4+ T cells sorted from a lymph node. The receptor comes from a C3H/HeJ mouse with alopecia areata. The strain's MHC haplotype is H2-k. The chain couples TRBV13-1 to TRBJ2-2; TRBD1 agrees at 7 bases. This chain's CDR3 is CASSGTGTNTGQLYF. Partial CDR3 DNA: TGTGCCAGCAGTGGGACAGGAACAAACACCGGG.